What follows is one T cell receptor beta chain and its context. Its antigen target is currently unknown. One base away there is no much larger clone; base qualities are not given. The CDR3 measures 16 amino acids from cysteine to phenylalanine. Of all the DNA, just the CDR3 is kept, 48 bases in frame from base 1. Clipping removes 1 base from V and 7 bases from J, with 8 as the unmatched junction base count. As encoded in the germline V gene, CDR1 is SGHDN while CDR2 is FVKESK. These data originate in a study of CD8 T cells in Susac syndrome (dated by TCRdb to the late 2010s). As for the study more broadly: The study used repertoire sequencing to test whether antigen drove CD8+ T cell activation and differentiation in Susac syndrome. Study-level results and caveats: The number of individuals in the TCR sequencing and HLA analysis was recognized as being relatively small.

Peripheral blood CD8+ and CD4+ T cells from healthy donors, Susac syndrome patients and multiple sclerosis patients were profiled by high-throughput TCR beta sequencing. Treatment-naive patients with stable or active relapsing-remitting disease fulfilling revised McDonald criteria were used as multiple sclerosis controls. Bulk CD8+ and CD4+ T cells were purified by magnetic negative isolation, while CD8+ TEMRA cells were enriched using FACS. Blood was drawn into EDTA tubes, processed within 24 hours, and PBMCs were isolated by density gradient centrifugation. PBMCs intended for TCR sequencing were cryopreserved in liquid nitrogen and were subsequently thawed in a 37 degrees C water bath. Purity of sorted or isolated CD4+, CD8+ and CD8+ TEMRA cells was at least 90%. RNA was extracted using the RNeasy kit, and about 0.5 to 1 microgram was reverse transcribed with random hexamers. The immunoSEQ multiplex PCR assay, covering 54 Vbeta and 13 Jbeta segments, was used to amplify TCR beta CDR3 regions. To correct PCR amplification bias, a synthetic template baseline was used for both primer optimization and computational correction. Concerning the study's data processing: Reads were assigned to V, D and J genes according to IMGT and analyzed in immunoSEQ Analyzer, with only productive sequences retained. To calculate clonality, Shannon entropy was normalized by log2 of the number of productive unique sequences and then subtracted from one. Public and private clones were assessed among the 100 most prevalent clones of each patient and control. A clone was defined as Susac-specific if it was absent from the healthy and MS cohorts, from about a thousand published viral clones and from other ImmuneACCESS disease sequences. TCRdb reran the public reads through fastp at Q25 and MiXCR, keeping productive beta chains. Every CDR3 protein is listed once, alongside the most common genes and DNA of its rows. TCRdb's processing, not the study's, gives the V and J calls here. The sample includes about 250,000 distinct CDR3 sequences, with 90% to 95% observed a single time. The ten largest clonotypes hold 0.055% to 0.075% of the sample.

The TCR was taken from a human donor with multiple sclerosis. This sequence uses TRBV14 and TRBJ1-4, with 8 junctional bases fitting TRBD1. Sequencing was carried out using CD4+ T cells from PBMCs. The DNA sequence is TGTGCCAGCAGCCAAGGACAGGGGAAGAGTGGTGAAAAACTGTTTTTT. Its protein product is CASSQGQGKSGEKLFF.